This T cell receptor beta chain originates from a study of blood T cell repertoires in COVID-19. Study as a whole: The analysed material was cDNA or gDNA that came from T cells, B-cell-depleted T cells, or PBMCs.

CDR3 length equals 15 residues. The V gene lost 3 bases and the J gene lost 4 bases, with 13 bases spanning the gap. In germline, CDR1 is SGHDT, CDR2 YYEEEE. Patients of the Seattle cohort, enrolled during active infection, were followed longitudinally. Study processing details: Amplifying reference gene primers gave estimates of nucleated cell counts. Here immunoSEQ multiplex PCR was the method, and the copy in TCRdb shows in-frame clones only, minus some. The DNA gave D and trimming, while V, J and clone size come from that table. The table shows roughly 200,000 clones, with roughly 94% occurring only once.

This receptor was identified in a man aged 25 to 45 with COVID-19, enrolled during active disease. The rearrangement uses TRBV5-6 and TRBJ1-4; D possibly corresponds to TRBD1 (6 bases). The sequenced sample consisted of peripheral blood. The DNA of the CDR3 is TGTGCCAGCAGCTGGGGGACATTGGGTAATGAAAAACTGTTTTTT. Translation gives CASSWGTLGNEKLFF.